This T cell receptor (beta chain) originates from a study of early T cells in non-severe SARS-CoV-2 infection. CDR1 is LGHDT, CDR2 YNNKEL, per germline (reference sequence). Trimming at V came to 4 bases and at J to 2 bases, leaving 7 bases not matched to a gene. CDR3 length equals 15 residues. In its sample, this clonotype was seen many times. Via MiXCR, TCRdb re-called the 5' RACE reads, giving one row per CDR3 protein. This sample has 80,000 to 100,000 distinct CDR3 sequences; approximately 15% occur once, and the top ten carry 6.5% to 9%. Material for sequencing was whole blood. This receptor was identified in an adult who was a healthcare worker with PCR-confirmed SARS-CoV-2 infection or an uninfected control (not recorded which). The V gene is TRBV3-1, the J gene TRBJ2-7, with 8 nucleotides matching TRBD2. For the CDR3, the DNA is TGTGCCAGCAGCCGAAGCGGGAGAATCACCTACGAGCAGTACTTC. Residues: CASSRSGRITYEQYF.